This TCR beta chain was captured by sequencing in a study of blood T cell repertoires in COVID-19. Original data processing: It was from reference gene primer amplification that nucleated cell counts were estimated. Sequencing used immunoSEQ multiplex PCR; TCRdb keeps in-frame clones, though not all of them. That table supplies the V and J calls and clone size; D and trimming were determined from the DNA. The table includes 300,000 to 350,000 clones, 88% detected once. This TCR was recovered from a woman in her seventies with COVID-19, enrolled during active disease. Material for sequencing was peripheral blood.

The CDR3 sequence: CASSPDRGETQYF. The CDR3 DNA reads TGTGCCAGCAGCCCAGACAGGGGAGAGACCCAGTACTTC. V gene TRBV9 combines with J gene TRBJ2-5; TRBD1 matches at 8 bases. V lost 4 bases to trimming and J lost 4 bases; unmatched junction nucleotides: 3. Germline assignment: CDR1 SGDLS and CDR2 YYNGEE. The CDR3 covers 13 residues.